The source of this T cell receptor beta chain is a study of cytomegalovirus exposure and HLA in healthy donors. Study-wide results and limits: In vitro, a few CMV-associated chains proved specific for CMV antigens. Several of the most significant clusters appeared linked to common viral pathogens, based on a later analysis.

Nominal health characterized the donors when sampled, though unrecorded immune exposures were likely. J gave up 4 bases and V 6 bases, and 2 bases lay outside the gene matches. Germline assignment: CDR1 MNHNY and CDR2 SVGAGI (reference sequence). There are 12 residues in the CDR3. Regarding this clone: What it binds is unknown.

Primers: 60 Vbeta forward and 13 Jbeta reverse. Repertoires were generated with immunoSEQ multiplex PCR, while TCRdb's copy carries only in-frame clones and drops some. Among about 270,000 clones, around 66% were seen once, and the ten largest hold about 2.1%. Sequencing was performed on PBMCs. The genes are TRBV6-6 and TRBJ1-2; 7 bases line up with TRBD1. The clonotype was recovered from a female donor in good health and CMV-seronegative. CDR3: CASRGTAYGYTF. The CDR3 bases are TGTGCCAGCAGGGGGACAGCCTATGGCTACACCTTC.